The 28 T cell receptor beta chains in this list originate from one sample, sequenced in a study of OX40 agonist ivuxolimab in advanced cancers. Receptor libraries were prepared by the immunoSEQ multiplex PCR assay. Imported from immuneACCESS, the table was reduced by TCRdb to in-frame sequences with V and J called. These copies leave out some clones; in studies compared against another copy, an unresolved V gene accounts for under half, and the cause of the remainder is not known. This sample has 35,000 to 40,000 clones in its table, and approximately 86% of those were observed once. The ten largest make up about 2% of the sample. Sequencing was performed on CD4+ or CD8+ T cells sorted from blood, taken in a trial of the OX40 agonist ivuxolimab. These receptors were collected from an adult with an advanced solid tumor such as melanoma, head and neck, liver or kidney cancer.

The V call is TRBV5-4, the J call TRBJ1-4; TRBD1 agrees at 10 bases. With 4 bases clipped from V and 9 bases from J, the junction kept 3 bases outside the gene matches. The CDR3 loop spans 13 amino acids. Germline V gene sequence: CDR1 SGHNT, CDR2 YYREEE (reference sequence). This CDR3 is CASSPTGGQKLFF. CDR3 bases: TGTGCCAGCAGCCCGACAGGGGGCCAAAAACTGTTTTTT.

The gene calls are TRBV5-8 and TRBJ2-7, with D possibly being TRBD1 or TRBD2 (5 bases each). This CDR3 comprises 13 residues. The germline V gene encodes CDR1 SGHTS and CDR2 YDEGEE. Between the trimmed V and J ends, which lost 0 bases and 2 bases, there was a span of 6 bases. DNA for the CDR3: TGTGCCAGCAGCTTGGGGGACCCCTACGAGCAGTACTTC. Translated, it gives CASSLGDPYEQYF.

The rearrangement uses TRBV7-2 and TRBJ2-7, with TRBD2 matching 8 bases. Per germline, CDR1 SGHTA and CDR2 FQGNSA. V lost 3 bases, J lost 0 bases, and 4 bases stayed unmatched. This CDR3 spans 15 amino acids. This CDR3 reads CASSLAGTSSYEQYF. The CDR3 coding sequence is TGTGCCAGCAGCTTGGCCGGGACTAGCTCCTACGAGCAGTACTTC.

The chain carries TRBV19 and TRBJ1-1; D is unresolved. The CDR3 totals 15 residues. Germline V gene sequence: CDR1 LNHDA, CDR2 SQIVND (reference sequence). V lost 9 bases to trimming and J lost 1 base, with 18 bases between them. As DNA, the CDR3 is TGTGCCAGCCGGGATCTTGGGCCTCCGAACACTGAAGCTTTCTTT. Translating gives CASRDLGPPNTEAFF.

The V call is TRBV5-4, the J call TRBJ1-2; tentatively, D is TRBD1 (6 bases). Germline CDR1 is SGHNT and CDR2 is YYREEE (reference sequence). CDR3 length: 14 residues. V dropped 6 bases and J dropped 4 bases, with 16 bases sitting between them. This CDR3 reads CASTPDRYIYGYTF. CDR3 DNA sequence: TGTGCCAGCACCCCAGACAGGTATATCTATGGCTACACCTTC.

The CDR3 loop reads CASSLWAVNTEAFF. In nucleotides, the CDR3 is TGTGCCAGCAGCTTATGGGCGGTGAACACTGAAGCTTTCTTT. V is TRBV7-2 and J is TRBJ1-1; D remains ambiguous. CDR1 is SGHTA and CDR2 is FQGNSA in the germline V gene. The V end was cut by 2 bases, the J end by 0 bases, with 7 bases between. This CDR3 has 14 amino acids.

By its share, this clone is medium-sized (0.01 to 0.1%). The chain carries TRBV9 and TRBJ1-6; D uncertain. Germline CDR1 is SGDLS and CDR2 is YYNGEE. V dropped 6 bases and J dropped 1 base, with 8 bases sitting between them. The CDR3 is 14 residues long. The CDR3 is CASTRGSYNSPLHF. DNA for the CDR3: TGTGCCAGCACCCGCGGGTCCTATAATTCACCCCTCCACTTT.

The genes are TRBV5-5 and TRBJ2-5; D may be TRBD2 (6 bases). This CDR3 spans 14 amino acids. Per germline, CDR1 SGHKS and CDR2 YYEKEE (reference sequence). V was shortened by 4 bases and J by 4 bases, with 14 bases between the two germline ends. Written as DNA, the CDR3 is TGTGCCAGCAGCCCACAACGCGGGGTAGAGACCCAGTACTTC. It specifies CASSPQRGVETQYF. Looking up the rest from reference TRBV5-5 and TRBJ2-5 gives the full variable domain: DAGVTQSPTHLIKTRGQQVTLRCSPISGHKSVSWYQQVLGQGPQFIFQYYEKEERGRGNFPDRFSARQFPNYSSELNVNALLLGDSALYLCASSPQRGVETQYFGPGTRLLVL.

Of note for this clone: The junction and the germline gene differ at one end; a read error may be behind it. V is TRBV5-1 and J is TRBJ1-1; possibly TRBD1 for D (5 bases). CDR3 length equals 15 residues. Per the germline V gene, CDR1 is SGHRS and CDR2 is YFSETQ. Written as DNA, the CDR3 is TGTGCCAGCAGCTTGGCAGGGCTTGGGAACACTGAAGCTTTCTTT. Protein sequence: CASSLAGLGNTEAFF.

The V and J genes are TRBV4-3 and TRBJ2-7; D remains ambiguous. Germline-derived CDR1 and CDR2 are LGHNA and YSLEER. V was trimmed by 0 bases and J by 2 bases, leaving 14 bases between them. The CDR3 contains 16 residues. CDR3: CASSQESRAATYEQYF. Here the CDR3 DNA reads TGCGCCAGCAGCCAAGAGTCTAGGGCAGCCACCTACGAGCAGTACTTC.

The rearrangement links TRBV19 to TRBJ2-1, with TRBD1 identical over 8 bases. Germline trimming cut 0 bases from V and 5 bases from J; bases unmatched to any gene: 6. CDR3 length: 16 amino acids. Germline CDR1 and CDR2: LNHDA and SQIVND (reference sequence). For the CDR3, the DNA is TGTGCCAGTAGTATAGAGCGGGACAGGTCAAACAATGAGCAGTTCTTC. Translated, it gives CASSIERDRSNNEQFF.

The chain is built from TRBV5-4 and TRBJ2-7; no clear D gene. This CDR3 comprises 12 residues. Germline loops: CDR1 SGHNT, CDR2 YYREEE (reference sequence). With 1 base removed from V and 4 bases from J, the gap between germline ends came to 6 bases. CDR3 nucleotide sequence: TGTGCCAGCAGCTTGATACGTTACGAGCAGTACTTC. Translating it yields CASSLIRYEQYF.

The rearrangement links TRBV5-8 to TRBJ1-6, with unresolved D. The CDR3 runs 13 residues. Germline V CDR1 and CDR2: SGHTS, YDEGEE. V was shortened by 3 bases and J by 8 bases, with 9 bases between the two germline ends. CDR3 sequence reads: CASSSSAYSPLHF. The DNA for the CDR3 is TGTGCCAGCAGCTCCTCTGCCTATTCACCCCTCCACTTT.

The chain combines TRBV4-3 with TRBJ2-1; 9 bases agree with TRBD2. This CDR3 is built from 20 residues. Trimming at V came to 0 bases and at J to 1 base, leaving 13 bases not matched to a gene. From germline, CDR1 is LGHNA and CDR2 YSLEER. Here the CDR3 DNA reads TGCGCCAGCAGCCAAGATATGGCTAGCGGGGAACCGTATTCCTACAATGAGCAGTTCTTC. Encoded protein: CASSQDMASGEPYSYNEQFF.

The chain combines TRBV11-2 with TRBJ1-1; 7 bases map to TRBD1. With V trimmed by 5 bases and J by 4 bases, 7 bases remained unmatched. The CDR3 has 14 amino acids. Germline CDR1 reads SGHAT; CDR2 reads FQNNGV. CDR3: CASSRQGGSTEAFF. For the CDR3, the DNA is TGTGCCAGCAGCAGACAGGGAGGTAGCACTGAAGCTTTCTTT.

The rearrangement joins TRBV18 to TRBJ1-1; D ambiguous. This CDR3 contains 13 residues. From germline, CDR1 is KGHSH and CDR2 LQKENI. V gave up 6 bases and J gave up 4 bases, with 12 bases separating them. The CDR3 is CASSLHEGTEAFF. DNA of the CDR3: TGTGCCAGCTCCCTCCATGAGGGCACTGAAGCTTTCTTT.

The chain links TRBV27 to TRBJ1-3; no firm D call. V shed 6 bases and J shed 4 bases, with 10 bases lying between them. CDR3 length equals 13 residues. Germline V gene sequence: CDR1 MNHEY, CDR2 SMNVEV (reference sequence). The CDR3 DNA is TGTGCCAGCAGATTTAGCGCCGGAAACACCATATATTTT. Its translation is CASRFSAGNTIYF.

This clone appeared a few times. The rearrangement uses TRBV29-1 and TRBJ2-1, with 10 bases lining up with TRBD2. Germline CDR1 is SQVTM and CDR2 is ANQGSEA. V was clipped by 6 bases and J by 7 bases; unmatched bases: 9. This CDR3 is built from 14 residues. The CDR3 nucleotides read TGCAGCGTGGCCCGAGCGGGGGGGCTTAATGAGCAGTTCTTC. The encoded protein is CSVARAGGLNEQFF.

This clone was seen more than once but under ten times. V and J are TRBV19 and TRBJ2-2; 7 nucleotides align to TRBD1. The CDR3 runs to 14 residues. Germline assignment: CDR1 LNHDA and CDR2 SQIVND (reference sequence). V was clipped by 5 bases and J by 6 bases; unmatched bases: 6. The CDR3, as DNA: TGTGCCAGTAGTGTCCACCAGGGGGCCGGGGAGCTGTTTTTT. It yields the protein CASSVHQGAGELFF.

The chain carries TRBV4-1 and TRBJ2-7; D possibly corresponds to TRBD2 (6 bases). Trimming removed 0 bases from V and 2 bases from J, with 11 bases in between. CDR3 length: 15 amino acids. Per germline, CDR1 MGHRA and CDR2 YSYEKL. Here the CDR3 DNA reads TGCGCCAGCAGCCAAGATCAAGGCGGGACCTACGAGCAGTACTTC. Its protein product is CASSQDQGGTYEQYF.

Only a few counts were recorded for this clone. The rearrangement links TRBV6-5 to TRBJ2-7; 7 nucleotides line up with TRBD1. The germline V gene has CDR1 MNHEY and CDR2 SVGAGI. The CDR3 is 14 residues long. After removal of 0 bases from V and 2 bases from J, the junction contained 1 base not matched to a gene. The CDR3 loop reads CASSYSGQTYEQYF. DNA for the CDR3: TGTGCCAGCAGTTACTCGGGACAGACCTACGAGCAGTACTTC.

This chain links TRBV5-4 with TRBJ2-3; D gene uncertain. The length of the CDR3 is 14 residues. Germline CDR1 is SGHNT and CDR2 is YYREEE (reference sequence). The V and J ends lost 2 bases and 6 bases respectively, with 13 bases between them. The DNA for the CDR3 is TGTGCCAGCAGCTTACTACAGTCCTCCGATACGCAGTATTTT. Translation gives CASSLLQSSDTQYF. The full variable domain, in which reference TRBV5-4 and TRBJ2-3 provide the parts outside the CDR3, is ETGVTQSPTHLIKTRGQQVTLRCSSQSGHNTVSWYQQALGQGPQFIFQYYREEENGRGNFPPRFSGLQFPNYSSELNVNALELDDSALYLCASSLLQSSDTQYFGPGTRLTVL.

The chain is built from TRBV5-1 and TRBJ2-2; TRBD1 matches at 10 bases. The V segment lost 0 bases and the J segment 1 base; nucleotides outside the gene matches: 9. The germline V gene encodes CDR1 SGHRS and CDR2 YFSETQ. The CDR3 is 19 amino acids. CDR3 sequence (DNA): TGCGCCAGCAGCTTGGGGTCTGACAGGGGGCACTTGAACACCGGGGAGCTGTTTTTT. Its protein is CASSLGSDRGHLNTGELFF.

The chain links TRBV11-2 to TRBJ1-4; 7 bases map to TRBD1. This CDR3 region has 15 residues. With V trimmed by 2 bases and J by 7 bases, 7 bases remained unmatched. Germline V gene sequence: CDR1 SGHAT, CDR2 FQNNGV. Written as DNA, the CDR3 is TGTGCCAGCAGCTTACAGACAGGGATGGGTGAAAAACTGTTTTTT. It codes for CASSLQTGMGEKLFF.

This CDR3 is CASSTQGGPEKLFF. The CDR3 DNA sequence: TGTGCCAGCAGCACCCAGGGGGGGCCTGAAAAACTGTTTTTT. The chain joins TRBV7-2 to TRBJ1-4, with 7 bases fitting TRBD1. Looked up from germline, CDR1 is SGHTA and CDR2 is FQGNSA. V shed 5 bases, J shed 7 bases, and the junction held 7 bases outside the gene matches. The CDR3 is 14 amino acids.

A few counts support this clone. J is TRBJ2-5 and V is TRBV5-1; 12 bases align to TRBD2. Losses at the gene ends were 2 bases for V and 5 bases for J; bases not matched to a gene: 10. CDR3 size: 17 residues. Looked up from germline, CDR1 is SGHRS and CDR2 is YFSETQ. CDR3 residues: CASSFGLAGGQVETQYF. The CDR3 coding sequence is TGCGCCAGCAGCTTCGGGCTAGCGGGGGGGCAGGTTGAGACCCAGTACTTC.

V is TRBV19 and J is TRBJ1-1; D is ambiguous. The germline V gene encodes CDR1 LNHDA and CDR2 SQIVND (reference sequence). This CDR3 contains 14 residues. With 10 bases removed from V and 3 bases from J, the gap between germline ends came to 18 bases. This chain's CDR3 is CATVLAPGDTEAFF. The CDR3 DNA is TGTGCCACTGTCCTGGCCCCTGGCGACACTGAAGCTTTCTTT.

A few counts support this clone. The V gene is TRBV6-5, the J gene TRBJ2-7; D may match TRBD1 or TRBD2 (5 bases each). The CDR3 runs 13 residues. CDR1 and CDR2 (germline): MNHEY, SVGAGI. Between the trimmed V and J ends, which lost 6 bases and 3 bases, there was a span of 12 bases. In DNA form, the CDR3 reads TGTGCCAGCAGCTGGGGACCGTTCTACGAGCAGTACTTC. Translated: CASSWGPFYEQYF.